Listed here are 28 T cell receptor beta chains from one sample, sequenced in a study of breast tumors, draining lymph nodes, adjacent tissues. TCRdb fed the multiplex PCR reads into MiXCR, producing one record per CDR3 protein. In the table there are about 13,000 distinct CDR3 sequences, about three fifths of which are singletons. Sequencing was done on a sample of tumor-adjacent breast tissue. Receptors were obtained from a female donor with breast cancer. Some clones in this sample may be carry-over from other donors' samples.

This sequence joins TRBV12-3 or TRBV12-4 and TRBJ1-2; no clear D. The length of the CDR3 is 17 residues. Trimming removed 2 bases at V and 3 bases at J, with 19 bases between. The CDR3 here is CASSLNGPKLRYYGYTF. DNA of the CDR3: TGTGCCAGCAGTTTAAACGGGCCTAAGCTTCGATACTATGGCTACACCTTC.

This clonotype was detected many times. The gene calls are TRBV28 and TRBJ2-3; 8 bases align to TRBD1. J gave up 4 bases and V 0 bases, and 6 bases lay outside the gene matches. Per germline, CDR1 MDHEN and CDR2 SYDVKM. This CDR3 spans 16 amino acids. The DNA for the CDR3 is TGTGCCAGCAGTTTATGGCAGGGGGCAGGAGCAGATACGCAGTATTTT. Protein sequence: CASSLWQGAGADTQYF.

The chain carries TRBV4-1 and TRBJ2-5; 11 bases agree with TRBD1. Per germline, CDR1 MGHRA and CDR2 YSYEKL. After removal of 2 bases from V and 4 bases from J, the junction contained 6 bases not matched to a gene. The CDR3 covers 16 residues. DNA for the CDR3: TGCGCCAGCAGCCAACGGACAGGGGGCAAGGTAGAGACCCAGTACTTC. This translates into CASSQRTGGKVETQYF.

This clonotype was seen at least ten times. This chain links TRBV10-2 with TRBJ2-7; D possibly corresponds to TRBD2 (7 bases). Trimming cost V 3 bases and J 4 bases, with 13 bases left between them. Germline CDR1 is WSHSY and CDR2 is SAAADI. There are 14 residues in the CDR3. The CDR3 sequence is CASSEGGGGYEQYF. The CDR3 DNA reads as TGCGCCAGCAGTGAAGGGGGGGGGGGGTACGAGCAGTACTTC.

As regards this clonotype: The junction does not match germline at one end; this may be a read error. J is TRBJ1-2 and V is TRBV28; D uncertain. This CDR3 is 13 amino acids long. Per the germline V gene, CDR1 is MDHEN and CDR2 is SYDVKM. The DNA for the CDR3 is TGTCCCAGCAGTCTGACGGGGAACTATGGCTACACCTTC. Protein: CPSSLTGNYGYTF.

The CDR3 DNA sequence: TGCAGTGCTAGTTCTGCCTGGCAGGGGCCCCCTAGCTCTGGAAACACCATATATTTT. Translation gives CSASSAWQGPPSSGNTIYF. The rearrangement joins TRBV20-1 to TRBJ1-3, with a tentative D call TRBD1 (6 bases). The CDR3 is 19 amino acids. The V and J ends lost 3 bases and 0 bases respectively, with 24 bases between them. The germline gives CDR1 DFQATT, CDR2 SNEGSKA (reference sequence).

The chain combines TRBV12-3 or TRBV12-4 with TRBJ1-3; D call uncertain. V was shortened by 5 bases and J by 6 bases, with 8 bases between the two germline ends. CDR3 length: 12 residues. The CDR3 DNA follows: TGTGCCAGCAGTGTAACGGAAAACACCATATATTTT. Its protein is CASSVTENTIYF.

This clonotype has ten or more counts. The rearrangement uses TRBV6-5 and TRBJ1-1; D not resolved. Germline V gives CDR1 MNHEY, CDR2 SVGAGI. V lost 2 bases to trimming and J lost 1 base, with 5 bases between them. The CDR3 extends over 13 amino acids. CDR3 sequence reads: CASSYAGNTEAFF. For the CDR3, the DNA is TGTGCCAGCAGTTACGCCGGGAACACTGAAGCTTTCTTT.

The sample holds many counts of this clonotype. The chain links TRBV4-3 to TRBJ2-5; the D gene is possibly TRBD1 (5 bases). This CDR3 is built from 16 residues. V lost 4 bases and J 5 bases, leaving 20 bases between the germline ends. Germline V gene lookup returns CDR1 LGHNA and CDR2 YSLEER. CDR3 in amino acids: CASSPAPVGSGETQYF. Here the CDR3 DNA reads TGCGCCAGCAGCCCAGCTCCTGTGGGGTCAGGGGAGACCCAGTACTTC.

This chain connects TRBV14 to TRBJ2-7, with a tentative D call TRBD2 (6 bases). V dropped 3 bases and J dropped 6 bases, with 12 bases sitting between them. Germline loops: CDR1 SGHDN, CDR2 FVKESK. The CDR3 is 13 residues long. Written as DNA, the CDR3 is TGTGCCAGCAGCCATGACGGGGGTATCGAGCAGTACTTC. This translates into CASSHDGGIEQYF.

The CDR3 spells CSASQSGSYGYTF. The DNA of the CDR3 is TGCAGTGCTAGTCAATCAGGGAGCTATGGCTACACCTTC. The chain is built from TRBV20-1 and TRBJ1-2; a weak D match, TRBD1 (5 bases). Germline lookup yields CDR1 DFQATT and CDR2 SNEGSKA (reference sequence). The V and J ends lost 3 bases and 4 bases respectively, with 12 bases between them. This CDR3 spans 13 amino acids.

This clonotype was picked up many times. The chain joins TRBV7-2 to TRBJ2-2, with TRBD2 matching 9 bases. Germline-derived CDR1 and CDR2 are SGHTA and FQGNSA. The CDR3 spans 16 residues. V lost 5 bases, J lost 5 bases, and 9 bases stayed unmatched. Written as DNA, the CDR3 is TGTGCCAGCAGCCCCGGGCTAGCGGGAAGGACCGGGGAGCTGTTTTTT. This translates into CASSPGLAGRTGELFF.

The CDR3 bases are TGTGCCAGCAGTGTCTCAGCGCATTCACCCCTCCACTTT. Translating it yields CASSVSAHSPLHF. The V gene is TRBV2, the J gene TRBJ1-6; D is uncertain. V shed 4 bases and J shed 8 bases, with 9 bases lying between them. The CDR3 contains 13 residues. The V gene's germline CDR1 is SNHLY and CDR2 FYNNEI.

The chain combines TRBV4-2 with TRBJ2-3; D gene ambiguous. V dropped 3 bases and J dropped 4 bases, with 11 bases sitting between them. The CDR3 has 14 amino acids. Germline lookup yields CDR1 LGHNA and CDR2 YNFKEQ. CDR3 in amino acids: CASSHPGSADTQYF. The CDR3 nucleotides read TGTGCCAGCAGCCATCCGGGTAGTGCAGATACGCAGTATTTT.

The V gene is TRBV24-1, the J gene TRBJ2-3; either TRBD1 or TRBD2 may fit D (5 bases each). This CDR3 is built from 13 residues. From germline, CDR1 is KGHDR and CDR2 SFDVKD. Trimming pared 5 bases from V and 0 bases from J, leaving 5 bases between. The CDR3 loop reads CATSGDSTDTQYF. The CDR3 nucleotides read TGTGCCACCAGTGGGGACAGCACAGATACGCAGTATTTT.

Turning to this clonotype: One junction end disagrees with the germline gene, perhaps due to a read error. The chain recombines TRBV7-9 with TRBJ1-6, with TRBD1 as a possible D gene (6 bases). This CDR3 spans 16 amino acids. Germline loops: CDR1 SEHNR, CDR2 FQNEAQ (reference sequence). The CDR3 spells CASSSKRGAGNSPPHF. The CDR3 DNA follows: TGTGCCAGCAGCTCAAAACGGGGGGCGGGTAATTCGCCCCCCCACTTT.

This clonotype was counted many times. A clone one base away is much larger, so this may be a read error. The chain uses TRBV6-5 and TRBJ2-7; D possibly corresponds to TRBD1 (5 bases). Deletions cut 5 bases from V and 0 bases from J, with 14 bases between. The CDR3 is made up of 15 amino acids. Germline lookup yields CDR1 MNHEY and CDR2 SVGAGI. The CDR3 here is CASSPTGDNSYEQYF. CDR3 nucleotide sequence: TGTGCCAGCAGTCCAACAGGTGATAACTCCTACGAGCAGTACTTC.

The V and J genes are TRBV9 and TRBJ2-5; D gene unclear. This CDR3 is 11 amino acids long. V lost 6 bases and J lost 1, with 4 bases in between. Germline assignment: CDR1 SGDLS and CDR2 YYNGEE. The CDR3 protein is CASTIQETQYF. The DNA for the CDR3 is TGTGCCAGCACCATCCAAGAGACCCAGTACTTC.

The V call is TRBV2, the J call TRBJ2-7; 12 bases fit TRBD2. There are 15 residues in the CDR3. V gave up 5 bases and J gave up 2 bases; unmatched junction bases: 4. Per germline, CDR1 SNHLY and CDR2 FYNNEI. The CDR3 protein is CASSYTSGGTYEQYF. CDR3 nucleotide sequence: TGTGCCAGCAGTTATACTAGCGGGGGGACCTACGAGCAGTACTTC.

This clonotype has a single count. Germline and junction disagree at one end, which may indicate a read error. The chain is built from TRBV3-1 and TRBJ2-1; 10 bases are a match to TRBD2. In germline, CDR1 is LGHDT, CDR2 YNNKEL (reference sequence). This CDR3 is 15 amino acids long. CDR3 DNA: TGTGCCAGCAGGTCCAGCGGGGGGGACTACAATGTGCAGTTCTTC. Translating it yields CASRSSGGDYNVQFF.

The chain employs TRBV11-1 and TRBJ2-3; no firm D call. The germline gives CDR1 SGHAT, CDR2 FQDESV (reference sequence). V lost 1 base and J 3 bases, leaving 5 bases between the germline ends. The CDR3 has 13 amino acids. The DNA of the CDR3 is TGTGCCAGCAGCTTAGGGGATACAGATACGCAGTATTTT. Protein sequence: CASSLGDTDTQYF.

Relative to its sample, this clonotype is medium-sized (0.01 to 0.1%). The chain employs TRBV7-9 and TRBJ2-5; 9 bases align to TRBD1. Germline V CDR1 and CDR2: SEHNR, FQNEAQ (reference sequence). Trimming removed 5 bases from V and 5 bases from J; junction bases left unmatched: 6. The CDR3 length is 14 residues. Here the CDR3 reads CASSVATGGETQYF. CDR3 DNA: TGTGCCAGCAGCGTCGCGACAGGGGGGGAGACCCAGTACTTC.

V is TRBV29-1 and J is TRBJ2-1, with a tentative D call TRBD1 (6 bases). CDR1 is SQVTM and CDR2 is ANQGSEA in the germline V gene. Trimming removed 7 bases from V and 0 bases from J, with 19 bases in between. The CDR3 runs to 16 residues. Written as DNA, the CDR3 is TGCAGCGCCCAGTCCAGGGGTCCGAGCTCCTACAATGAGCAGTTCTTC. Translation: CSAQSRGPSSYNEQFF.

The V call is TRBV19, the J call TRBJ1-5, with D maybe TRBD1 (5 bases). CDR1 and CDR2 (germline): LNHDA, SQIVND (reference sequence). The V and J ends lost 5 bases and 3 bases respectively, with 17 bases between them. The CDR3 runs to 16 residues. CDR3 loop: CASSLGSGLDNQPQHF. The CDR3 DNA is TGTGCCAGTAGTCTGGGGTCAGGGTTGGACAATCAGCCCCAGCATTTT. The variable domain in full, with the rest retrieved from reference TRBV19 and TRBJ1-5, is DGGITQSPKYLFRKEGQNVTLSCEQNLNHDAMYWYRQDPGQGLRLIYYSQIVNDFQKGDIAEGYSVSREKKESFPLTVTSAQKNPTAFYLCASSLGSGLDNQPQHFGDGTRLSIL.

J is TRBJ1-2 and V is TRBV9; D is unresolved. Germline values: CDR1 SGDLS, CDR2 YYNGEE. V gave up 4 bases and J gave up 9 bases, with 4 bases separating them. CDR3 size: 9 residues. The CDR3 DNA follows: TGTGCCAGCAGCCCTAGCTACACCTTC. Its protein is CASSPSYTF.

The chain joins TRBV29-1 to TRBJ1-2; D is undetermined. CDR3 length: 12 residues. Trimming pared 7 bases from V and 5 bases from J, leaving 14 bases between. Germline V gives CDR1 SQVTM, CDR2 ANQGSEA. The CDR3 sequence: CSGLEGWYGYTF. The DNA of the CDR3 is TGCAGCGGTCTGGAAGGGTGGTATGGCTACACCTTC.

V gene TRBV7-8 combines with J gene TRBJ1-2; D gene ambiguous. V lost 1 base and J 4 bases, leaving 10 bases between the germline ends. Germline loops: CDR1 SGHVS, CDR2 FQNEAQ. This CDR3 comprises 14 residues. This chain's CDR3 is CASSLGPAFYGYTF. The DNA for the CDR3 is TGTGCCAGCAGCTTAGGTCCGGCATTCTATGGCTACACCTTC.

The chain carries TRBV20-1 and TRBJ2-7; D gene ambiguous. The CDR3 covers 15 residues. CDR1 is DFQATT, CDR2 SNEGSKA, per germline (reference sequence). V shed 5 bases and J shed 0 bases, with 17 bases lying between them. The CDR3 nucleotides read TGCAGTGCTCAGCCAGGCAGGATAAGCTCCTACGAGCAGTACTTC. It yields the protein CSAQPGRISSYEQYF.